This T cell receptor beta chain was documented in a study of cytomegalovirus exposure and HLA in healthy donors (dated by TCRdb to 2016 to 2017). Background for the entire study: According to an earlier analysis of 550 to 750 of the donors, 150 million to 200 million T cells yielded 100 million or so unique TCR beta sequences and more than 250 Gb of sequence data. Approximately 310 gigabases of sequencing data and 70 million to 85 million unique TCR sequences were included in an early release covering about 600 HLA-typed donors. Of the approximately 400 genotyped donors, less than 90% were placed in the genetic ancestry cluster associated with self-reported Caucasian donors. The aim of the study was to test whether cataloging public T cell receptors could identify signatures of past pathogen exposure. The study used immunosequencing to profile the T cell repertoires of about 670 subjects and linked those repertoires to cytomegalovirus serostatus. Along with the approximately 620-subject first cohort, a separate validation cohort of 120 different subjects was used. To predict cytomegalovirus infection status, the study combined high-throughput TCR immunosequencing, statistical association of individual TCRs with disease status, and machine learning. In a later analysis, previously published TCR beta repertoires from 500 to 750 donors were re-analyzed and high-resolution HLA genotyping was added so that TCR occurrence patterns could be studied. In the later analysis, no new phenotypic data were used to find candidate immune exposures; instead, reliance was placed on TCR beta sequences and their occurrence across donors. To decide whether each TCR beta V gene segment behaved as functional or pseudogenic, an earlier analysis of some 540 of the donors relied on high-throughput TCR beta sequencing. Donor age, sex, ethnicity and CMV serostatus were compiled together with the repertoire data. A later genetic analysis used genome-wide SNP genotypes for about 65% of the roughly 700 donors, treating that subset as a discovery cohort. Every discovery cohort repertoire had been produced on one sequencing platform. HLA typing included class I and class II loci at four-digit resolution. Typing coverage varied by locus: roughly 629-630 donors for A, B, C, DRB1 and DQB1; approximately 560 for DQA1; 606 for DPA1; 450 to 480 for DPB1. Several DR-DQ haplotypes were handled as single units for association and clustering because linkage in the cohort was strong. Across some 400 genotyped donors of the cohort, an average of approximately 200,000 unique TCR beta nucleotide sequences per donor were sequenced, and approximately 19% of those sequences were non-productive. General findings and caveats noted by the study authors: Compared with equally common non-associated chains, HLA-associated TCR beta chains in a later analysis were more clonally expanded and had lower generation probabilities. The 87-base-pair reads could not distinguish some IMGT-functional V segments, including TRBV6-2 and TRBV6-3, so those segments were excluded. Linkage disequilibrium might explain the correlated functional status among segregating V segments, but an unknown experimental factor could not be excluded. In vitro tests confirmed that a few of the cytomegalovirus-associated TCR beta chains recognize cytomegalovirus antigens. Compared with the approximately 720-donor mean, donors in an Asian-associated ancestry cluster had fewer N-insertions in productive TCRs, according to a later genetic analysis. According to a later analysis, parvovirus B19, influenza, CMV and Epstein-Barr virus appeared linked to several top co-occurrence clusters. V-gene and J-gene trimming of TCR beta chains was associated with a missense DCLRE1C variant in a later genetic analysis, and the association was replicated in an independent cohort. Roughly uniform sequencing depth across donors was assumed in presence/absence analyses, although this assumption may not hold. Because some donors lacked HLA typing at each locus, the association tests relied only on the typed subset. A cluster of highly shared sequence variants was judged likely to represent a technical artifact of the sequencing pipeline. A further reported finding was that TCR beta sequences accurately predicted the HLA-A and HLA-B alleles for most subjects in the first cohort. The authors suggested that the approach could potentially be generalized to other disease states and immunological phenotypes. For the cohort, immune exposure information was limited to CMV serostatus. Assigning TCR associations to individual alleles was difficult when HLA alleles, especially DR and DQ, strongly co-occurred. The classifier was reported to diagnose cytomegalovirus status with high specificity and sensitivity in both the original cohort and the validation cohort. According to a later analysis, most CMV-associated TCR beta chains appeared to be HLA-restricted, and the HLA associations seemed to be driven largely by CMV exposure. Specific HLA alleles were associated with 16,951 TCR beta sequences at a false discovery rate of 0.05 in a later analysis. The earlier analysis of almost 600 of the donors excluded some 15 rarely observed V segments, including chromosome 9 orphons, because counts were too low. The study gave a list of 150 to 200 TCR beta chains associated with cytomegalovirus. Most TCR sequences were seen in very few donors, while some public TCRs were found in many individuals. In an earlier analysis of approximately 590 of the donors, most TCR beta V segments appeared in productive rearrangements about 87% or about 30% of the time, broadly matching IMGT annotations. In a later analysis, the rate of TCR association differed among HLA loci, with DRB1 alleles having the most associated TCRs and HLA-C alleles having the fewest. Only TCR beta chains were sequenced in this cohort, and the absence of alpha or paired-chain data limited detectable features.

In total, roughly 670 healthy bone marrow donors made up the cohort. All cohort members were sampled while nominally healthy, although unrecorded immune exposures were likely present. The donor tested CMV seronegative, placing the donor among the roughly 400 seronegative members of the cohort. A peripheral blood sample was provided by each donor, and peripheral blood mononuclear cells were used for TCR beta sequencing. Genomic DNA was extracted from the blood cell samples with the Qiagen DNeasy Blood Extraction Kit. Library creation used the immunoSEQ multiplex PCR assay. For the multiplex PCR, a mixture combining 60 forward primers for TCR Vbeta segments and 13 reverse primers for TCR Jbeta segments was used. The CDR3 region of rearranged TCR beta genes was amplified from genomic DNA by a multiplex PCR assay. The amplified TCR beta libraries were sequenced on the Illumina HiSeq System as 87-base-pair reads. Regarding the original processing steps: In a later analysis, about 80 million unique TCR beta chains were counted across the roughly 700 repertoires, and approximately 11 million of these chains were shared by at least two donors. To remove PCR and sequencing errors, raw reads were error-corrected and collapsed into unique sequences using a nearest-neighbor algorithm that merged closely related sequences. To assign V, D and J gene segments, CDR3 sequences were aligned to IMGT reference sequences. For a sequence to be retained, a match of at least six nucleotides was required to both a V gene segment and a J gene segment. A rearrangement counted as productive if the CDR3 had no stop codons and remained in frame with V and J, and every other rearrangement counted as non-productive. CDR3 was defined according to IMGT convention as the region running from the second conserved V-encoded cysteine to the conserved J-encoded phenylalanine. Sequences without an unambiguous match to a single V gene segment were excluded from the earlier analysis of over 500 of the donors. In an earlier analysis of about 590 of the donors, a V segment was called functional when productive rearrangements were above 56.7%, and segregating when the standard deviation between donors exceeded 5%. A statistical classification framework was built for diagnosing cytomegalovirus status from the catalog of TCR beta chain sequences. In a later analysis, TCR nucleotide sequences were compared against IMGT/GENE-DB human TR gene sequences so that V and J genes could be assigned. The TCRdist pipeline was used in a later analysis to assign CDR3 sequences and most-parsimonious VDJ recombination scenarios. In a later analysis, each TCR beta chain was defined by its CDR3 amino acid sequence together with its V-gene family, and reads without a unique V-gene family were excluded. To address suspected cross-contamination and a sequencing artifact, a later analysis removed approximately 600 highly shared, low-generation-probability nucleotide sequences. A later analysis calculated a clonal expansion index for each public chain from normalized within-repertoire ranks of inferred template counts. Generation probabilities in a later analysis came from a VDJ recombination model fitted to out-of-frame rearrangements, and those results were checked against IGoR. In a later analysis, hypergeometric tests were used to score TCR-TCR, TCR-HLA and TCR-CMV co-occurrence, with a repertoire-size bias correction applied to TCR pairs. To estimate false discovery rates, a later analysis permuted the HLA or CMV assignments 20 times. A later analysis grouped co-occurring TCRs with DBSCAN, adding TCRdist sequence similarity when clustering within HLA-allele-positive subsets. Repertoires with fewer than 30,000 or more than 120,000 public chains, plus five repertoires with anomalous nucleotide sharing, were excluded from co-occurrence clustering. Sourced from immuneACCESS, this table was stored by TCRdb with only in-frame sequences that have V and J called. A share of the clones is absent; for the studies checked, an unresolved V gene accounts for under half, and the remainder has no known explanation. From that table come the V and J calls and clone size; the DNA was used to work out D and trimming. For this sample there are under 150,000 clones; 70% to 75% appear just once. About 1.6% of the sample lies in the top ten.

This clone was seen a few times. This receptor's antigen is unknown. No quality values exist for individual bases; no much larger clone is one base distant. CDR1 and CDR2 were assigned from the germline V gene (reference sequence) as SEHNR and FQNEAQ. The CDR3 covers 16 residues, taking in both the cysteine and the phenylalanine. The CDR3 DNA has 48 bases and is translated from base 1. This TCR was recovered from a woman between 18 and 29 years old in good health and CMV-seronegative. The chain is made from TRBV7-9 and TRBJ2-5, with 10 junctional bases fitting TRBD1. Judging by the DNA end, TRBJ2-7 fits better; the J call may be wrong. The sample was PBMCs. CDR3 reads: CASSPTTGGYSYEQYF. The DNA sequence is TGTGCCAGCAGCCCCACGACAGGGGGCTACTCCTACGAGCAGTACTTC.